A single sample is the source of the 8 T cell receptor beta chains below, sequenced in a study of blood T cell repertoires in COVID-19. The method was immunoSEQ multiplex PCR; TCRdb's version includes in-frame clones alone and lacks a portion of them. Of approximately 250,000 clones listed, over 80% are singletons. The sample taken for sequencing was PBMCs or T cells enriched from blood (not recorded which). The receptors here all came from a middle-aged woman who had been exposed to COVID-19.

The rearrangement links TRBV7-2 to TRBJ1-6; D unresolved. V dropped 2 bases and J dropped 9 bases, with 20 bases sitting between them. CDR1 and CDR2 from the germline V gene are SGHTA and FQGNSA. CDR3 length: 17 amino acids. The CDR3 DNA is TGTGCCAGCAGCTTATTCGTAGGTAGCGTGTACCGTTCACCCCTCCACTTT. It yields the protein CASSLFVGSVYRSPLHF.

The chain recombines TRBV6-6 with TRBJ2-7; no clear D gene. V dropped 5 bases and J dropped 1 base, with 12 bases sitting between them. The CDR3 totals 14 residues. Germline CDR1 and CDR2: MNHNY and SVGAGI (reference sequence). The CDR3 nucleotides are TGTGCCAGCAGTGCCCGACTGAGTTCCTACGAGCAGTACTTC. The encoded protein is CASSARLSSYEQYF.

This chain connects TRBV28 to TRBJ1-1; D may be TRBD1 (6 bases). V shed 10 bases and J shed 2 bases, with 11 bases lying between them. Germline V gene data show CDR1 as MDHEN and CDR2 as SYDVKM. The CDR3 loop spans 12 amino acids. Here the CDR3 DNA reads TGTGCCACGAGGACAGTAAACACTGAAGCTTTCTTT. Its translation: CATRTVNTEAFF.

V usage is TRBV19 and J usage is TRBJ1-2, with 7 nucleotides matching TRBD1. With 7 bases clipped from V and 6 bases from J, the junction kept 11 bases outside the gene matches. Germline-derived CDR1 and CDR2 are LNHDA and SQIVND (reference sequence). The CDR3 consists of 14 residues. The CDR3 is CASTTTERGHGYTF. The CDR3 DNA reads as TGTGCCAGTACCACCACGGAGAGGGGGCATGGCTACACCTTC.

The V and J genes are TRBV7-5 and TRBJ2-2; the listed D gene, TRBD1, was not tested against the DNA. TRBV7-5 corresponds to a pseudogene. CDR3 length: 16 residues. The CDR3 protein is CVRNDADSANTGELFF. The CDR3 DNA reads TGTGTCAGAAACGATGCAGACAGTGCGAACACCGGGGAGCTGTTTTTT.

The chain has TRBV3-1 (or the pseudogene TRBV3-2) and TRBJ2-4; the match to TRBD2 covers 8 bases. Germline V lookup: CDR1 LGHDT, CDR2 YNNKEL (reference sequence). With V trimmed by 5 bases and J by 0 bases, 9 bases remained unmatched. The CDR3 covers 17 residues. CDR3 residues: CASSGSGRGVAKNIQYF. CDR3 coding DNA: TGTGCCAGCAGCGGAAGTGGGCGGGGGGTAGCCAAAAACATTCAGTACTTC.

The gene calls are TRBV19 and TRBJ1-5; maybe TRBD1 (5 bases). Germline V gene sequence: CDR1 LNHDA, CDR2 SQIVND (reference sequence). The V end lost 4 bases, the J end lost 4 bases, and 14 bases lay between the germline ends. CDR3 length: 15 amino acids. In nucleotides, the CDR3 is TGTGCCAGTAGTAAGGAGGGGTTTTTAAATCAGCCCCAGCATTTT. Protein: CASSKEGFLNQPQHF.

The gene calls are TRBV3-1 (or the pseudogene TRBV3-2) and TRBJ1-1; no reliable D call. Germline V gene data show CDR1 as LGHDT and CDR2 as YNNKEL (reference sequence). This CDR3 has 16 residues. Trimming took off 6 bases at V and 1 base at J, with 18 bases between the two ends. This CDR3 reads CASSQTTRAENTEAFF. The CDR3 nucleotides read TGTGCCAGCAGTCAAACCACTAGGGCCGAGAACACTGAAGCTTTCTTT.